Listed below are T cell receptor beta chains from one sample, sequenced in a study of CD8 T cells in Susac syndrome. MiXCR was run by TCRdb on the immunoSEQ multiplex PCR reads, yielding one entry per CDR3 protein. This sample carries fewer than 250,000 distinct CDR3 sequences, about 93% of them seen once, and the ten largest clones take 0.095% to 0.12%. Sequences were obtained from CD4+ T cells from PBMCs. These receptor sequences come from a human donor in good health. Each CDR3 is given without its conserved first and last residue. Fields, in order: V gene, CDR3 protein.

>TRBV7-2
ASSPGANTEAF
>TRBV7-3
ASSSSTGQNSPLH
>TRBV7-9
ASSSGTSGGIHYTDTQY
>TRBV27
ASSMGGPQH
>TRBV7-3
ASSRGLAGGRIGELF
>TRBV14
ASSHTVNTEAF
>TRBV28
ASSLLRVPEAF
>TRBV20-1
SARDARGVNYGYT
>TRBV3-1
ASSQVFTDTQY
>TRBV5-1
ASSPETRTLLGANVLT
>TRBV29-1
SGGLGRGSIQY
>TRBV20-1
SAPGTLGNQPQH
>TRBV6-1
ASNLDRGLAYEQY
>TRBV12-3/TRBV12-4
ASSPGGGRETQY
>TRBV7-3
ASSLWDSNSPLH
>TRBV6-6
ASSPQQGASNSPLH
>TRBV5-1
ASSQEEGAGELF
>TRBV5-1
ASSLEGGSLYGYT
>TRBV7-6
ASSEQVSGNTIY
>TRBV30
AWGRNTIY